This T cell receptor (beta chain) stems from a study of Ad26.COV2.S vaccination and SARS-CoV-2 variants. Study details: Participants got Ad26.COV2.S intramuscularly, once or twice 56 days apart.

Sample treatment: around 19 received Ad26.COV2.S at low or high dose, single or two shots; about 5 received placebo; per-sample allocation not given. Day 63 after the first injection of vaccine or placebo was the sampling time. Sequenced by immunoSEQ multiplex PCR; TCRdb stores in-frame clones only, minus some. This sample yields roughly 390,000 clones, of which around nine tenths are seen a single time; approximately 3.7% belongs to the top ten. V was shortened by 3 bases and J by 0 bases, with 12 bases between the two germline ends. Germline V gene sequence: CDR1 GTSNPN, CDR2 SVGIG (reference sequence). The CDR3 runs to 15 residues. Remarks on this clone: Its antigen remains unidentified.

Study-wide findings and caveats: Across vaccine and placebo recipients, the breadth of non-spike TCRs was similar.

The chain links TRBV30 to TRBJ1-5; the D gene is possibly TRBD1 (6 bases). The sequence came from a person aged 18-65 years who received the Ad26.COV2.S COVID-19 vaccine or a placebo. This specimen consisted of peripheral blood, obtained in a trial of Ad26.COV2.S vaccine versus placebo. For the CDR3, the DNA is TGTGCCTGGAGAGCAACAGGGTATAGCAATCAGCCCCAGCATTTT. Encoded protein: CAWRATGYSNQPQHF. The full variable domain, its missing parts supplied by reference TRBV30 and TRBJ1-5, is SQTIHQWPATLVQPVGSPLSLECTVEGTSNPNLYWYRQAAGRGLQLLFYSVGIGQISSEVPQNLSASRPQDRQFILSSKKLLLSDSGFYLCAWRATGYSNQPQHFGDGTRLSIL.